A single T cell receptor beta chain is shown here with its context. Clones were sequenced by immunoSEQ multiplex PCR, and TCRdb holds only the in-frame ones, with some missing. The repertoire includes some 760,000 clones, approximately 85% of them detected once, and approximately 0.01% sits in the top ten. This record belongs to a study of shared T cell receptors in the human thymus. The sample was also linked to a second study, of human thymus T cells. That work adds: Thymic resections from corrective heart surgery supplied the tissue. Related research described strongly overlapping thymic repertoires in unrelated people.

This sequence was found in a girl under three years old with a congenital heart defect. The sequenced sample was thymocytes.

The CDR3 reads CASSPSGTGGKLFF. CDR3 DNA sequence: TGTGCCAGCAGCCCATCCGGGACAGGGGGAAAACTGTTTTTT. This rearrangement joins TRBV7-6 to TRBJ1-4; the match to TRBD1 covers 11 bases. Germline V gene lookup returns CDR1 SGHVS and CDR2 FNYEAQ. This CDR3 has 14 amino acids. V shed 5 bases, J shed 10 bases, and the junction held 6 bases outside the gene matches.